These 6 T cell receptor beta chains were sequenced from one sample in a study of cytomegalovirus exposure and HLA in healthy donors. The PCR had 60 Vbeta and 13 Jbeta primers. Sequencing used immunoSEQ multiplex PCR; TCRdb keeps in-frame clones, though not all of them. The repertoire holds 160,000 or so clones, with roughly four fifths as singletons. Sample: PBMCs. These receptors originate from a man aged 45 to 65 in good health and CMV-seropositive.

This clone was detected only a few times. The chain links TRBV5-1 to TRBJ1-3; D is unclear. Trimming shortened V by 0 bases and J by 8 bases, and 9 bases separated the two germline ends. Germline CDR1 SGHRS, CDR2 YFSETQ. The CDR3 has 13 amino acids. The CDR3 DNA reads TGCGCCAGCAGCTTGGGAGGAGATTACACCATATATTTT. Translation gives CASSLGGDYTIYF.

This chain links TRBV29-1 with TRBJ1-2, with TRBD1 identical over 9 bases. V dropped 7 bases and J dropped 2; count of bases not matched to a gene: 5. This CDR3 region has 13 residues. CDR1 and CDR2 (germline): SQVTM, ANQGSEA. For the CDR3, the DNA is TGCAGCGCAGGACAGGGGACGAACTATGGCTACACCTTC. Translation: CSAGQGTNYGYTF.

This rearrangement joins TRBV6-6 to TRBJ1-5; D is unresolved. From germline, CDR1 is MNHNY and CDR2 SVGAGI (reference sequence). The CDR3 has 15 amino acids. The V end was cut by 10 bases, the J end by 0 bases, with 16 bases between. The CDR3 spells CATKGEIYSNQPQHF. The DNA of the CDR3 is TGTGCCACCAAAGGAGAGATATATAGCAATCAGCCCCAGCATTTT.

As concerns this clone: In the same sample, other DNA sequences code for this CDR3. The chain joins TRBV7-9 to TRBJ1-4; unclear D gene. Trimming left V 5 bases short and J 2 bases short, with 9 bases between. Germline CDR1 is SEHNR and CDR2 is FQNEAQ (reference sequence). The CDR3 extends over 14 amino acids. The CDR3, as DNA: TGTGCCAGCAGCCCGGGAGTTACTAATGAAAAACTGTTTTTT. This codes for CASSPGVTNEKLFF.

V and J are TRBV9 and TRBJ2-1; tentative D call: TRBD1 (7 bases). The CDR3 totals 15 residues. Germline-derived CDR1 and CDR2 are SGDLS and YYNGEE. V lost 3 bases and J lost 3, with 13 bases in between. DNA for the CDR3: TGTGCCAGCAGCGCCGGGGGACAGATCTACAATGAGCAGTTCTTC. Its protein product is CASSAGGQIYNEQFF.

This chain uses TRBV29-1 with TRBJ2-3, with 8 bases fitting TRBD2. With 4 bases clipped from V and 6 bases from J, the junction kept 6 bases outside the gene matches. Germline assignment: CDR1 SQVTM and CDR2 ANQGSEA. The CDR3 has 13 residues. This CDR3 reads CSVASRLADTQYF. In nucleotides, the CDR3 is TGCAGCGTTGCGTCCCGACTAGCGGATACGCAGTATTTT.